These 12 T cell receptor beta chains were all obtained from the same sample, sequenced in a study of cytomegalovirus exposure and HLA in healthy donors. With 60 Vbeta and 13 Jbeta primers, the PCR was carried out. Clones were sequenced by immunoSEQ multiplex PCR, and TCRdb holds only the in-frame ones, with some missing. The sample has some 130,000 clones, more than 75% seen once; the top ten hold 8.1%. Material for sequencing was PBMCs. All receptors come from a woman between 50 and 59 years old in good health and CMV-seropositive.

The rearrangement uses TRBV11-1 and TRBJ2-5, with 7 bases fitting TRBD1. Germline values: CDR1 SGHAT, CDR2 FQDESV (reference sequence). After removal of 5 bases from V and 1 base from J, the junction contained 4 bases not matched to a gene. This CDR3 has 14 amino acids. The CDR3 region has the DNA TGTGCCAGCAGCCCCGGACAGGCCCAAGAGACCCAGTACTTC. Protein sequence: CASSPGQAQETQYF.

The chain uses TRBV7-8 and TRBJ2-5; D not resolved. The assigned J gene may be wrong: the sequence end matches TRBJ2-7 better. Germline lookup yields CDR1 SGHVS and CDR2 FQNEAQ. This CDR3 spans 16 amino acids. The CDR3 DNA follows: TGTGCCAGCAGCCGGCGACGGGTGAAAAGCTCCTACGAGCAGTACTTC. It encodes CASSRRRVKSSYEQYF.

The chain has TRBV2 and TRBJ2-1; the match to TRBD2 covers 9 bases. CDR3 size: 14 residues. V dropped 6 bases and J dropped 8; count of bases not matched to a gene: 8. Germline V lookup: CDR1 SNHLY, CDR2 FYNNEI. This CDR3 is CASRREGLLYEQFF. The CDR3 DNA reads as TGTGCCAGCAGGCGGGAGGGCCTTCTGTATGAGCAGTTCTTC.

The J gene is TRBJ1-1, the V gene TRBV11-2; TRBD1 is a possible D gene (5 bases). The ends were cut back, 4 bases at V and 1 base at J, with 7 bases in the middle. CDR1 is SGHAT, CDR2 FQNNGV, per germline. The CDR3 extends over 13 amino acids. The DNA of the CDR3 is TGTGCCAGCAGCTGGACACGGAACACTGAAGCTTTCTTT. Protein product: CASSWTRNTEAFF.

The chain recombines TRBV18 with TRBJ2-1; 11 bases are a match to TRBD2. The CDR3 consists of 15 residues. V lost 3 bases to trimming and J lost 8 bases; unmatched junction nucleotides: 6. Germline CDR1 is KGHSH and CDR2 is LQKENI. The CDR3 bases are TGTGCCAGCTCACCGACTAGCGGGGCGGTGGATGAGCAGTTCTTC. Protein product: CASSPTSGAVDEQFF.

The chain carries TRBV2 and TRBJ1-3, with no clear D. This CDR3 is built from 13 residues. Trimming removed 5 bases from V and 1 base from J, with 6 bases in between. Germline V gene sequence: CDR1 SNHLY, CDR2 FYNNEI. CDR3 sequence (DNA): TGTGCCAGCAGTTATGAGTCTGGAAACACCATATATTTT. Protein product: CASSYESGNTIYF.

This clone was seen once. V gene TRBV4-3 combines with J gene TRBJ1-5; D is possibly TRBD1 (5 bases). The CDR3 runs 17 residues. V was shortened by 4 bases and J by 1 base, with 17 bases between the two germline ends. CDR1 and CDR2 (germline): LGHNA, YSLEER. CDR3 bases: TGCGCCAGCAGCCCAAGTCCTGCAGGGCCAAGCAATCAGCCCCAGCATTTT. Amino acids: CASSPSPAGPSNQPQHF.

The chain uses TRBV13 and TRBJ2-2; TRBD1 aligns across 7 bases. The CDR3 has 14 residues. V shed 5 bases and J 4 bases; nucleotides not matched to a gene: 4. Germline CDR1 reads PRHDT; CDR2 reads FYEKMQ (reference sequence). CDR3 in amino acids: CASSTTGFTGELFF. For the CDR3, the DNA is TGTGCCAGCAGCACGACAGGGTTCACCGGGGAGCTGTTTTTT.

CDR3 residues: CASSTLGGGKYQETQYF. CDR3 nucleotide sequence: TGTGCCAGTAGTACACTCGGGGGGGGGAAGTACCAAGAGACCCAGTACTTC. The J gene is TRBJ2-5, the V gene TRBV19, with 8 bases matching TRBD2. This CDR3 contains 17 residues. Germline V gene lookup returns CDR1 LNHDA and CDR2 SQIVND (reference sequence). V lost 4 bases to trimming and J lost 0 bases; unmatched junction nucleotides: 10.

The rearrangement links TRBV5-6 to TRBJ1-1; D not resolved. V was trimmed by 0 bases and J by 4 bases, leaving 7 bases between them. The germline gives CDR1 SGHDT, CDR2 YYEEEE. CDR3 size: 13 residues. As DNA, the CDR3 is TGTGCCAGCAGCTTGGGCAGATTCACTGAAGCTTTCTTT. The encoded protein is CASSLGRFTEAFF.

The rearrangement uses TRBV4-3 and TRBJ2-7, with D perhaps matching TRBD1 (5 bases). With 0 bases removed from V and 3 bases from J, the gap between germline ends came to 15 bases. The CDR3 consists of 16 residues. Germline V gives CDR1 LGHNA, CDR2 YSLEER. The CDR3 loop is CASSQEVWQGGYEQYF. Here the CDR3 DNA reads TGCGCCAGCAGCCAAGAAGTTTGGCAGGGTGGCTACGAGCAGTACTTC.

This clone was seen a few times. This chain's CDR3 is CASSMGDNNQPQHF. For the CDR3, the DNA is TGTGCCAGTAGTATGGGGGACAACAATCAGCCCCAGCATTTT. V gene TRBV19 combines with J gene TRBJ1-5, with D perhaps matching TRBD1 (6 bases). V was clipped by 3 bases and J by 3 bases, with 9 bases between them. CDR1 and CDR2 (germline): LNHDA, SQIVND (reference sequence). The CDR3 length is 14 residues.